This T cell receptor beta chain originates from a study of blood T cell repertoires in COVID-19. Authors' methods: Estimates of nucleated cell counts were drawn from the amplification of reference gene primers. Here immunoSEQ multiplex PCR was the method, and the copy in TCRdb shows in-frame clones only, minus some. V, J and clone size derive from that table, while D and trimming were established from the DNA sequence. The table lists 130,000 to 150,000 clones, over 80% of them singletons. There are 15 residues in the CDR3. V lost 3 bases and J 4 bases, leaving 15 bases between the germline ends. CDR1 is SGHAT, CDR2 FQDESV, per germline (reference sequence).

The sample was peripheral blood. The source of this sequence is a woman in her forties or fifties with acute or convalescent COVID-19. This chain connects TRBV11-1 to TRBJ1-1, with no clear D. The CDR3 DNA reads as TGTGCCAGCAGCTTTCTAGCAGAACCCCGCACTGAAGCTTTCTTT. Its translation: CASSFLAEPRTEAFF.